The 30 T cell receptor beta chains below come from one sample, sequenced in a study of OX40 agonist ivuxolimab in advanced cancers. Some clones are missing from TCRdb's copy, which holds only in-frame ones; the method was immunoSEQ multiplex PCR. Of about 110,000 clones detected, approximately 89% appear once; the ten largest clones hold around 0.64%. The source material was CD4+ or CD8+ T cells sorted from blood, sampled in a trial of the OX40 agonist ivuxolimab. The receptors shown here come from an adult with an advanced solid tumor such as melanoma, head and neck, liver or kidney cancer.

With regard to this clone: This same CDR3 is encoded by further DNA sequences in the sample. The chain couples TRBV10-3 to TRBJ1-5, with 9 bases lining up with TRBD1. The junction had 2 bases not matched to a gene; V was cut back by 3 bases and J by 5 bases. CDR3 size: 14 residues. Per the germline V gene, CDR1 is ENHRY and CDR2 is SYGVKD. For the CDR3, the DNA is TGTGCCATCAGTGATCGACAGGGGGATCAGCCCCAGCATTTT. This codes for CAISDRQGDQPQHF.

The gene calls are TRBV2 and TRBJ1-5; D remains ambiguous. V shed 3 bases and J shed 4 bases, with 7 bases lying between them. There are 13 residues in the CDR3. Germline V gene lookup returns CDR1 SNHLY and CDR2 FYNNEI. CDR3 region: CASSDRENQPQHF. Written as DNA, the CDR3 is TGTGCCAGCAGTGACCGGGAGAATCAGCCCCAGCATTTT.

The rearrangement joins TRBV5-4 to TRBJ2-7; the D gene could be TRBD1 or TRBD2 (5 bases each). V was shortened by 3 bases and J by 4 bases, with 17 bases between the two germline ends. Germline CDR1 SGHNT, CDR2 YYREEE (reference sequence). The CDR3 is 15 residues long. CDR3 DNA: TGTGCCAGCAGCTGGGCCCGGGGCCCCTTATACGAGCAGTACTTC. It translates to CASSWARGPLYEQYF.

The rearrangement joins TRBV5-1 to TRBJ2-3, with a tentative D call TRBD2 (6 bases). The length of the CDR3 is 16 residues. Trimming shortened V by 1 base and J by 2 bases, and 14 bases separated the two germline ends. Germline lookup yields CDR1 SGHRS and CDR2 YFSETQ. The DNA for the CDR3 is TGCGCCAGCAGCTTGCTCGGGGAGGCTTCCACAGATACGCAGTATTTT. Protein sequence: CASSLLGEASTDTQYF.

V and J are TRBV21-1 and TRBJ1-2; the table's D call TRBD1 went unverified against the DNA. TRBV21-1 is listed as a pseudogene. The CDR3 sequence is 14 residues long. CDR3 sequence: CASSKDRPDYGYTF. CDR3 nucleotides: TGTGCCAGCAGCAAAGACAGGCCCGACTATGGCTACACCTTC.

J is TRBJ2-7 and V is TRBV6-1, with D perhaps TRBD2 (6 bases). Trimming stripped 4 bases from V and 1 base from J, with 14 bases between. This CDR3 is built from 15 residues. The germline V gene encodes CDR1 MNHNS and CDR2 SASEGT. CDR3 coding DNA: TGTGCCAGCAGTGTGGGGGGTAGGGTTTCCTACGAGCAGTACTTC. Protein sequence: CASSVGGRVSYEQYF.

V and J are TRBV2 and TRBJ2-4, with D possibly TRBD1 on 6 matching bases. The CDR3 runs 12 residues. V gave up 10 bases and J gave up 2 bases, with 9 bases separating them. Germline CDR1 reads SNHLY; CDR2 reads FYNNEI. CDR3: CATGQSKNIQYF. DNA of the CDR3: TGTGCCACTGGACAGTCCAAAAACATTCAGTACTTC.

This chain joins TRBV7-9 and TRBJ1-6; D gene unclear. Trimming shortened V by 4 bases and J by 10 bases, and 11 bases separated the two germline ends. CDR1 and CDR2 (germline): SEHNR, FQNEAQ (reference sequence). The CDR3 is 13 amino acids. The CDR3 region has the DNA TGTGCCAGCAGCTCCGTCGGCGGGTCACCCCTCCACTTT. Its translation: CASSSVGGSPLHF. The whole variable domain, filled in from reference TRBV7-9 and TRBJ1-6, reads DTGVSQNPRHKITKRGQNVTFRCDPISEHNRLYWYRQTLGQGPEFLTYFQNEAQLEKSRLLSDRFSAERPKGSFSTLEIQRTEQGDSAMYLCASSSVGGSPLHFGNGTRLTVT.

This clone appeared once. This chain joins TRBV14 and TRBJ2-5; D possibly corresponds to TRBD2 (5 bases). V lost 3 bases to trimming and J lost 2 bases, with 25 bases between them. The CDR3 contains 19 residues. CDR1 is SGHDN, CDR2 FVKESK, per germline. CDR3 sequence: CASSQRGPLGSRFQETQYF. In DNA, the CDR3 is TGTGCCAGCAGCCAGAGAGGGCCACTCGGCAGTAGATTTCAAGAGACCCAGTACTTC.

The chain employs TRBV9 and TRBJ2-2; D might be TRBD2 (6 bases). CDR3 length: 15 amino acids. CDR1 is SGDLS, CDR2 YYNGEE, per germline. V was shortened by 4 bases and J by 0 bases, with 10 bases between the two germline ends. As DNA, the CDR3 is TGTGCCAGCAGCTCAAGACTAGCGAACACCGGGGAGCTGTTTTTT. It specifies CASSSRLANTGELFF.

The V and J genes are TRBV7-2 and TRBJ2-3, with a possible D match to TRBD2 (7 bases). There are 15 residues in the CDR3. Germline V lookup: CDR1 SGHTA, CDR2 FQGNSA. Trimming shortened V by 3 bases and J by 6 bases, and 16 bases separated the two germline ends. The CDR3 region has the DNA TGTGCCAGCAGCTTCCGCGGGGGCCAGGGGGATACGCAGTATTTT. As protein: CASSFRGGQGDTQYF.

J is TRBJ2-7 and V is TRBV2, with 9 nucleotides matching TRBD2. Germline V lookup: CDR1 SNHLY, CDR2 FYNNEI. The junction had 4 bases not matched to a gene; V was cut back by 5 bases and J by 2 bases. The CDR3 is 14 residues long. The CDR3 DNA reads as TGTGCCAGCAGTCCCGTAGCGGGAGCCTACGAGCAGTACTTC. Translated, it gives CASSPVAGAYEQYF.

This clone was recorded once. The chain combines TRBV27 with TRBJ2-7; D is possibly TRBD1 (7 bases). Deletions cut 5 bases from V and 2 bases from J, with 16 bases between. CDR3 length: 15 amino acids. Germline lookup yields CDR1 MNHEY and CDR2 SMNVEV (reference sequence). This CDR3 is CASSGPQGGAYEQYF. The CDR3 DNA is TGTGCCAGCAGTGGCCCCCAGGGGGGTGCCTACGAGCAGTACTTC.

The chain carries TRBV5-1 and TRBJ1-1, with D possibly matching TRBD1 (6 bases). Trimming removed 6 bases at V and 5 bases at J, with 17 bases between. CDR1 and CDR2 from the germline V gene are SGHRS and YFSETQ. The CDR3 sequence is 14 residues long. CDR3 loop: CASIPQLGATEAFF. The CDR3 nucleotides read TGCGCCAGCATCCCTCAGCTGGGGGCGACTGAAGCTTTCTTT.

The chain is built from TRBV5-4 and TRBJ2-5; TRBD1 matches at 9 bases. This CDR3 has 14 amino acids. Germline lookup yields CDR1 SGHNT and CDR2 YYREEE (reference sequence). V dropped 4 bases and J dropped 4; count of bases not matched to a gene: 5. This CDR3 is CASSEGQGRETQYF. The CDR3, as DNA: TGTGCCAGCAGCGAGGGACAGGGCCGAGAGACCCAGTACTTC.

Here the CDR3 DNA reads TGTGCCAGCAGTGAGGGGCAGGGGACCAGCTCTGGGGCCAACGTCCTGACTTTC. Translating gives CASSEGQGTSSGANVLTF. V and J are TRBV6-4 and TRBJ2-6; possible D gene TRBD1, 6 bases. Germline CDR1 and CDR2: MRHNA and SNTAGT. CDR3 length: 18 residues. With 3 bases removed from V and 0 bases from J, the gap between germline ends came to 15 bases.

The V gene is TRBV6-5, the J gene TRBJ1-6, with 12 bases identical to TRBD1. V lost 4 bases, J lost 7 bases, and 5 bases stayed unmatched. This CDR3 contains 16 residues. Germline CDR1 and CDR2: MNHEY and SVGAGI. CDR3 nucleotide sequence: TGTGCCAGCAGTTTGGGACAGGGGGCCGGGAATTCACCCCTCCACTTT. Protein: CASSLGQGAGNSPLHF.

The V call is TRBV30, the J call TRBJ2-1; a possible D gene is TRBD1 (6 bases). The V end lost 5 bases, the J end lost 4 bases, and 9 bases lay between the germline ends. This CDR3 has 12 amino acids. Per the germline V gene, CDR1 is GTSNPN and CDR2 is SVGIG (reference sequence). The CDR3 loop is CAWAGQYNEQFF. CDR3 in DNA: TGTGCCTGGGCCGGACAGTACAATGAGCAGTTCTTC.

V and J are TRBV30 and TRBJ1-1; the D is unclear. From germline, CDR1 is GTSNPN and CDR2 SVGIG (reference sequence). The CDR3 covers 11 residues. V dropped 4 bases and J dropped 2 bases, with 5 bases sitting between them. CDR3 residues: CAWIVNTEAFF. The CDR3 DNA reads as TGTGCCTGGATCGTAAACACTGAAGCTTTCTTT.

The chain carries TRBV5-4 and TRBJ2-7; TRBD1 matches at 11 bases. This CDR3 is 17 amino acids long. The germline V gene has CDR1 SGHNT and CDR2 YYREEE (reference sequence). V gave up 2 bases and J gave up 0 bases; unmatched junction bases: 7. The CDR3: CASSFGQGAGSSYEQYF. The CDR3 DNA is TGTGCCAGCAGCTTTGGACAGGGGGCGGGAAGCTCCTACGAGCAGTACTTC.

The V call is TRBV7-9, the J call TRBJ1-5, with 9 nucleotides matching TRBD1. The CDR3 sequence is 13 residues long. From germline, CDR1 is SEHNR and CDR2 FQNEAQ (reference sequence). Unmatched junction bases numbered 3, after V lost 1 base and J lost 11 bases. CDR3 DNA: TGTGCCAGCAGCTTAGAACAGGGGGCGACCCAGCATTTT. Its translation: CASSLEQGATQHF.

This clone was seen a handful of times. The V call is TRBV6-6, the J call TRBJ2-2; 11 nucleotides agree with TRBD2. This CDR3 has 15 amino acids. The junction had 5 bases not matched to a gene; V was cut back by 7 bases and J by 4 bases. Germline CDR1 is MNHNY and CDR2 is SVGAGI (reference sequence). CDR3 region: CASTASGGFTGELFF. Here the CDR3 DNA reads TGTGCCAGCACCGCTAGCGGGGGGTTCACCGGGGAGCTGTTTTTT.

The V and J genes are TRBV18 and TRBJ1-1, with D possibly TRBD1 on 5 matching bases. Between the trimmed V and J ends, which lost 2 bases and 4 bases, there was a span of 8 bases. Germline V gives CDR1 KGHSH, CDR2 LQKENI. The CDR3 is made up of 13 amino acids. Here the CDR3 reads CASSPMGGTEAFF. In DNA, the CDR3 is TGTGCCAGCTCACCAATGGGGGGCACTGAAGCTTTCTTT. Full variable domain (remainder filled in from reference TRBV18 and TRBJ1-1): NAGVMQNPRHLVRRRGQEARLRCSPMKGHSHVYWYRQLPEEGLKFMVYLQKENIIDESGMPKERFSAEFPKEGPSILRIQQVVRGDSAAYFCASSPMGGTEAFFGQGTRLTVV.

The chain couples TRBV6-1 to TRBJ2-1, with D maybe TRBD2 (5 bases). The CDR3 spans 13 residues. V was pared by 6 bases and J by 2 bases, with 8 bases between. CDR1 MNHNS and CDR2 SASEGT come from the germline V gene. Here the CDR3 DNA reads TGTGCCAGCAGAGCGGTAACCTACAATGAGCAGTTCTTC. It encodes CASRAVTYNEQFF.

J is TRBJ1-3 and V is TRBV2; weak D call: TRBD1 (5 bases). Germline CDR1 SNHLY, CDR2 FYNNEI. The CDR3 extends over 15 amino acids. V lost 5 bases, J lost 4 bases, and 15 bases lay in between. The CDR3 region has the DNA TGTGCCAGCAGTCGAGAGGCAGGGTGGGGAAACACCATATATTTT. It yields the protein CASSREAGWGNTIYF.

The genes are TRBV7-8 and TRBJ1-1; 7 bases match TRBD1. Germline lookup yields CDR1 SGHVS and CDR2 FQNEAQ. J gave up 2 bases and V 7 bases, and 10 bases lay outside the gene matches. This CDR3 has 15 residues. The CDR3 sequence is CASIIGTARNTEAFF. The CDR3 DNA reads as TGTGCCAGCATAATCGGGACAGCCCGAAACACTGAAGCTTTCTTT.

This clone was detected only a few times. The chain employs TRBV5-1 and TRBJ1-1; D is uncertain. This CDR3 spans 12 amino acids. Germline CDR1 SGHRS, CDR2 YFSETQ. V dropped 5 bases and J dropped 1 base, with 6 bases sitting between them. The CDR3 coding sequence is TGCGCCAGCAGGGTCCAGAACACTGAAGCTTTCTTT. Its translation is CASRVQNTEAFF.

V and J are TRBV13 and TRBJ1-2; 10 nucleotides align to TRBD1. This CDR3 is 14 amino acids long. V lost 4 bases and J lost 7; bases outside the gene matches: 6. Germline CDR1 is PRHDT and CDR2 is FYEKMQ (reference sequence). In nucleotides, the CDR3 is TGTGCCAGCAGCTACTGGACAGGGGGAGGTGGCTACACCTTC. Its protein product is CASSYWTGGGGYTF.

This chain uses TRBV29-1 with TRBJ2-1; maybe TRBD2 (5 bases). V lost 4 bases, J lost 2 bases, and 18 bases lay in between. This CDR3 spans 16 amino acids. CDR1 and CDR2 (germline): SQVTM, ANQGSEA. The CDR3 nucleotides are TGCAGCGTTGCTTATATTAGCGTTGGCCCCTACAATGAGCAGTTCTTC. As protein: CSVAYISVGPYNEQFF.

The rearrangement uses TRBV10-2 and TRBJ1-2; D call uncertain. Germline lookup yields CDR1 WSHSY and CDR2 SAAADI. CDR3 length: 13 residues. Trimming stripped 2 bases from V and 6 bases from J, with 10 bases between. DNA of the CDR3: TGCGCCAGCAGTGAGACCGATATGGATGGCTACACCTTC. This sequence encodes CASSETDMDGYTF.